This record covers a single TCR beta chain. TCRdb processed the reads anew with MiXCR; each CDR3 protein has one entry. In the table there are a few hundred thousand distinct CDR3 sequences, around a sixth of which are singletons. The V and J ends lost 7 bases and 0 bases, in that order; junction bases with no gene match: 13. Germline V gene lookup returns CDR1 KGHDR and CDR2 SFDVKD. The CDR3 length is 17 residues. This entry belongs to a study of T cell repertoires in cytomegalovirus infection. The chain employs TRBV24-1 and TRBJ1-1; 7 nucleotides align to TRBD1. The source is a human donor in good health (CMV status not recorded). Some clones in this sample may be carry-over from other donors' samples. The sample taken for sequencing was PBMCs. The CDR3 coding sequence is TGTGCCACCAGCCTCACCGACAGGGACTACATGAACACTGAAGCTTTCTTT. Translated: CATSLTDRDYMNTEAFF.